The 20 T cell receptor beta chains below come from one sample, sequenced in a study of CD8+CD57+ T cells in acquired aplastic anemia. Individuals selected for sequencing had exhibited CD8+CD57+ cell expansion on flow cytometry. Investigators profiled TCR beta VDJ and CDR3 from genomic DNA template. MiXCR, applied by TCRdb to the reads, yields one record per CDR3 protein. The data show approximately 150,000 distinct CDR3 sequences, about 64% seen once. Sequencing was carried out using sorted CD4+, CD8+, or CD8+CD57+ T cells (not recorded which) from PBMCs. Receptors were obtained from a human donor with aplastic anemia.

The V and J genes are TRBV2 and TRBJ2-1; TRBD2 might be the D (7 bases). The CDR3 contains 14 residues. CDR1 and CDR2 from the germline V gene are SNHLY and FYNNEI. Trimming stripped 3 bases from V and 4 bases from J, with 10 bases between. CDR3 nucleotide sequence: TGTGCCAGCAGTGACGGGGGGCCGTACAATGAGCAGTTCTTC. Amino acid sequence: CASSDGGPYNEQFF.

This chain uses TRBV6-5 with TRBJ2-5; D may be TRBD1 or TRBD2 (5 bases each). The CDR3 extends over 14 amino acids. The germline gives CDR1 MNHEY, CDR2 SVGAGI. Between the trimmed V and J ends, which lost 5 bases and 2 bases, there was a span of 12 bases. Here the CDR3 reads CASSEADIQETQYF. CDR3 DNA: TGTGCCAGCAGTGAAGCGGACATACAAGAGACCCAGTACTTC.

Many counts were recorded for this clonotype. The genes are TRBV15 and TRBJ1-2; D gene unclear. This CDR3 comprises 16 residues. The ends were cut back, 2 bases at V and 4 bases at J, with 17 bases in the middle. In germline, CDR1 is LNHNV, CDR2 YYDKDF (reference sequence). CDR3 sequence (DNA): TGTGCCACCAGCAGACACACACAGCTGGATCCCTATGGCTACACCTTC. The encoded protein is CATSRHTQLDPYGYTF.

In this sample, this clonotype turned up many times. The chain has TRBV24-1 and TRBJ2-3; 9 bases fit TRBD2. V lost 5 bases to trimming and J lost 2 bases; unmatched junction nucleotides: 7. Germline lookup yields CDR1 KGHDR and CDR2 SFDVKD. The CDR3 runs to 16 residues. The CDR3 nucleotides are TGTGCCACCAGTGTATCTAGCGGGGCGTACACAGATACGCAGTATTTT. This encodes CATSVSSGAYTDTQYF.

In this sample, this clonotype turned up once. The rearrangement links TRBV24-1 to TRBJ2-5; 8 nucleotides align to TRBD1. The V gene end was trimmed by 0 bases and the J gene end by 5 bases; junction bases not matched to a gene: 22. Germline-derived CDR1 and CDR2 are KGHDR and SFDVKD. The CDR3 is 21 amino acids. The CDR3 DNA follows: TGTGCCACCAGTGATTTGGAGGTCGGTCCGGCAGGGGCAGGGGGCTCGGAGACCCAGTACTTC. Protein: CATSDLEVGPAGAGGSETQYF.

The chain employs TRBV19 and TRBJ2-7, with D unclear. This CDR3 comprises 9 residues. Germline CDR1 reads LNHDA; CDR2 reads SQIVND (reference sequence). Trimming shortened V by 0 bases and J by 13 bases, and 4 bases separated the two germline ends. The CDR3 region is CASSIESYF. The CDR3 nucleotides read TGTGCCAGTAGTATAGAAAGTTACTTC.

This clonotype was seen a handful of times. This CDR3 reads CAIRGGGTYNEQFF. CDR3 coding DNA: TGTGCCATCAGGGGCGGGGGGACATACAATGAGCAGTTCTTC. The V gene is TRBV10-3, the J gene TRBJ2-1; 8 positions match TRBD2. Germline V gene lookup returns CDR1 ENHRY and CDR2 SYGVKD. The CDR3 covers 14 residues. V lost 6 bases, J lost 4 bases, and 5 bases stayed unmatched.

The CDR3 sequence: CASTQGWATDTQYF. The CDR3 DNA reads as TGTGCCAGTACTCAGGGGTGGGCCACAGATACGCAGTATTTT. This chain joins TRBV19 and TRBJ2-3; D possibly corresponds to TRBD1 (6 bases). This CDR3 has 14 residues. Trimming shortened V by 7 bases and J by 2 bases, and 13 bases separated the two germline ends. Germline-derived CDR1 and CDR2 are LNHDA and SQIVND (reference sequence).

The J gene is TRBJ2-2, the V gene TRBV7-3; TRBD1 aligns across 7 bases. V lost 0 bases to trimming and J lost 1 base; unmatched junction nucleotides: 2. CDR1 SGHTA and CDR2 FQGTGA come from the germline V gene. This CDR3 region has 16 residues. CDR3 bases: TGTGCCAGCAGCTTAACGGGGACAGTGAACACCGGGGAGCTGTTTTTT. It translates to CASSLTGTVNTGELFF.

The rearrangement joins TRBV10-1 to TRBJ2-7, with 7 bases fitting TRBD1. From germline, CDR1 is WNHNN and CDR2 SYGVQD (reference sequence). This CDR3 has 14 amino acids. The junction had 4 bases not matched to a gene; V was cut back by 4 bases and J by 1 base. For the CDR3, the DNA is TGCGCCAGCAGTGGACAGGGCCTTTCCTACGAGCAGTACTTC. This sequence encodes CASSGQGLSYEQYF.

This chain joins TRBV19 and TRBJ1-1; TRBD1 matches at 10 bases. Trimming at V came to 7 bases and at J to 3 bases, leaving 2 bases not matched to a gene. Germline V lookup: CDR1 LNHDA, CDR2 SQIVND (reference sequence). This CDR3 spans 13 amino acids. The CDR3 DNA sequence: TGTGCCAGTATCGGACAGGGGGACACTGAAGCTTTCTTT. Translated: CASIGQGDTEAFF.

This clonotype occurred once. The chain recombines TRBV4-2 with TRBJ2-3, with D possibly being TRBD1 (6 bases). Germline V gives CDR1 LGHNA, CDR2 YNFKEQ. CDR3 length: 16 amino acids. The V end lost 0 bases, the J end lost 0 bases, and 10 bases lay between the germline ends. CDR3: CASSQEGTRSTDTQYF. CDR3 DNA: TGTGCCAGCAGCCAAGAAGGGACAAGGAGCACAGATACGCAGTATTTT.

The genes are TRBV29-1 and TRBJ2-7, with 9 nucleotides matching TRBD2. The germline V gene encodes CDR1 SQVTM and CDR2 ANQGSEA. V shed 1 base and J 3 bases; nucleotides not matched to a gene: 16. This CDR3 comprises 18 residues. The CDR3 region is CSVEGLRGQTSGGYEQYF. The CDR3 DNA reads as TGCAGCGTTGAAGGGCTAAGGGGTCAGACTAGCGGAGGCTACGAGCAGTACTTC.

The gene calls are TRBV20-1 and TRBJ2-7, with 7 bases lining up with TRBD1. The V and J ends lost 6 bases and 5 bases, in that order; junction bases with no gene match: 10. CDR3 length equals 13 residues. Per the germline V gene, CDR1 is DFQATT and CDR2 is SNEGSKA (reference sequence). The CDR3 is CSARQGATNEQYF. As DNA, the CDR3 is TGCAGTGCCAGACAGGGCGCCACTAACGAGCAGTACTTC.

The chain employs TRBV7-2 and TRBJ2-2; 8 positions match TRBD1. Germline trimming cut 4 bases from V and 5 bases from J; bases unmatched to any gene: 12. CDR3 length: 17 residues. Germline lookup yields CDR1 SGHTA and CDR2 FQGNSA. The CDR3 sequence is CASSSSTGTGVTGELFF. The DNA of the CDR3 is TGTGCCAGCAGCTCCTCCACCGGGACAGGTGTGACCGGGGAGCTGTTTTTT.

A single count supports this clonotype. The rearrangement uses TRBV24-1 and TRBJ2-3; maybe TRBD1 (6 bases). In germline, CDR1 is KGHDR, CDR2 SFDVKD. The V gene lost 2 bases and the J gene lost 2 bases, with 13 bases spanning the gap. CDR3 size: 16 residues. CDR3 sequence (DNA): TGTGCCACCAGTGATTACCCACAGGGAATCACAGATACGCAGTATTTT. Protein: CATSDYPQGITDTQYF.

This clonotype came up a few times. The chain employs TRBV9 and TRBJ1-6, with 7 bases that match TRBD1. Looked up from germline, CDR1 is SGDLS and CDR2 is YYNGEE. The J segment lost 10 bases and the V segment lost 4 bases, leaving 14 bases of the junction unmatched. This CDR3 spans 16 amino acids. Here the CDR3 DNA reads TGTGCCAGCAGCCCGAGGGACGACAGGGACCGGTCACCCCTCCACTTT. Amino acid sequence: CASSPRDDRDRSPLHF.

A few counts support this clonotype. The V gene is TRBV10-3, the J gene TRBJ2-3; 11 bases are shared with TRBD2. The V and J ends lost 4 bases and 2 bases, in that order; junction bases with no gene match: 5. Germline CDR1 reads ENHRY; CDR2 reads SYGVKD. This CDR3 has 16 residues. The CDR3 bases are TGTGCCATCAGTGGTTTGGGACTAGCGGTCACAGATACGCAGTATTTT. This gives the protein CAISGLGLAVTDTQYF.

V gene TRBV9 combines with J gene TRBJ2-5; D may match TRBD1 or TRBD2 (6 bases each). The germline V and J ends were trimmed by 4 bases and 5 bases, with 18 bases remaining between them. The CDR3 runs 15 residues. The V gene's germline CDR1 is SGDLS and CDR2 YYNGEE. The CDR3 reads CASSLKWGARETQYF. Here the CDR3 DNA reads TGTGCCAGCAGCCTAAAATGGGGGGCCAGGGAGACCCAGTACTTC. The full variable domain, with the rest looked up from reference TRBV9 and TRBJ2-5, is DSGVTQTPKHLITATGQRVTLRCSPRSGDLSVYWYQQSLDQGLQFLIQYYNGEERAKGNILERFSAQQFPDLHSELNLSSLELGDSALYFCASSLKWGARETQYFGPGTRLLVL.

This clonotype was observed a single time. The CDR3 region has the DNA TGCAGCGTCCCACCCTTAAACCCTAACTATGGCTACACCTTC. Protein product: CSVPPLNPNYGYTF. The chain couples TRBV29-1 to TRBJ1-2; the D is unclear. V was shortened by 6 bases and J by 0 bases, with 14 bases between the two germline ends. The length of the CDR3 is 14 residues. Germline-derived CDR1 and CDR2 are SQVTM and ANQGSEA.